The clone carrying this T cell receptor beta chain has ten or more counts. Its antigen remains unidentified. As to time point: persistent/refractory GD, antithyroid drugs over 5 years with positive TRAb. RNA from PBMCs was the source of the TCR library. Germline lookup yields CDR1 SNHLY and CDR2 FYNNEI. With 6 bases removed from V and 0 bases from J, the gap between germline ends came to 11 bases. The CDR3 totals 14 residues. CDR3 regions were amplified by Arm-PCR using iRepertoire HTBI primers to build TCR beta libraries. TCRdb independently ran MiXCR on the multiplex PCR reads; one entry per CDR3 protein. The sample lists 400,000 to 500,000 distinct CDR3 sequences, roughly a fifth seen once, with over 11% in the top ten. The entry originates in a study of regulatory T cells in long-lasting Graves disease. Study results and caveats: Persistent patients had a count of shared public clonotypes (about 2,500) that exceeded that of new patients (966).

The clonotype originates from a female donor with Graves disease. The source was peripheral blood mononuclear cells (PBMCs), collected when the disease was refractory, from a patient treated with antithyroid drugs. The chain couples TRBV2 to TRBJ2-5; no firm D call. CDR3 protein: CASRDRTYQETQYF. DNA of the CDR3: TGTGCCAGCAGAGATCGGACGTACCAAGAGACCCAGTACTTC.